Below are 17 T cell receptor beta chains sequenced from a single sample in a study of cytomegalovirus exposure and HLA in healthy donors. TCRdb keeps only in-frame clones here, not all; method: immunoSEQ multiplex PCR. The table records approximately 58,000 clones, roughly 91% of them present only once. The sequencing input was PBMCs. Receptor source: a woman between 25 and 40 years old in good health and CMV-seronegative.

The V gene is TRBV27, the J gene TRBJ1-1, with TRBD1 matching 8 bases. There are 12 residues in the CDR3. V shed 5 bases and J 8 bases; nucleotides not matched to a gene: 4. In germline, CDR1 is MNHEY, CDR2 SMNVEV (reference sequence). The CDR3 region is CASSTTGAEAFF. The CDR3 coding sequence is TGTGCCAGCAGTACGACAGGGGCGGAAGCTTTCTTT.

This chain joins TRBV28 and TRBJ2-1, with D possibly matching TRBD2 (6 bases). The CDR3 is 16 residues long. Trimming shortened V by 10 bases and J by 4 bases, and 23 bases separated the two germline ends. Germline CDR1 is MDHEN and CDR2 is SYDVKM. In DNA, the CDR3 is TGTGCCACCCCCTCCCATCCGGGAGCTCCTTACAATGAGCAGTTCTTC. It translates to CATPSHPGAPYNEQFF.

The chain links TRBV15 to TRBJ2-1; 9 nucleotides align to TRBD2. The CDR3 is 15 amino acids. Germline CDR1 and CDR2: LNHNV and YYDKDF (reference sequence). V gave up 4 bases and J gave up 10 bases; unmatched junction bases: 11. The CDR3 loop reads CATSNGDAGGSEQFF. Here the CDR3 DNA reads TGTGCCACCAGCAATGGGGATGCGGGAGGGTCGGAGCAGTTCTTC.

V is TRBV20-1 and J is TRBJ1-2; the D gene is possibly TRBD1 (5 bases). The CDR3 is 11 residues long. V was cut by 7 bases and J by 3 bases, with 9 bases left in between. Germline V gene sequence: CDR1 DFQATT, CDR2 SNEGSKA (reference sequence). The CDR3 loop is CSGPGDYGYTF. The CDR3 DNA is TGCAGTGGCCCGGGGGACTATGGCTACACCTTC.

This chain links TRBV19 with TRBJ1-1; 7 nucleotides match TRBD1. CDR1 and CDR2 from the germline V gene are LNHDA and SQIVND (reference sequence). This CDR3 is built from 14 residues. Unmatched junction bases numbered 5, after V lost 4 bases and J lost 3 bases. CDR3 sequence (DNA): TGTGCCAGTAGTAAACAGGGGAGCGACACTGAAGCTTTCTTT. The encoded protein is CASSKQGSDTEAFF.

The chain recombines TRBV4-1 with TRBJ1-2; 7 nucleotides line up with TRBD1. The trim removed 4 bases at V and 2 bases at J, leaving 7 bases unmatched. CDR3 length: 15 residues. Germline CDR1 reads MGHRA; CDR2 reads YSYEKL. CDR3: CASSPQQTGNYGYTF. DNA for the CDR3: TGCGCCAGCAGCCCGCAGCAGACAGGGAACTATGGCTACACCTTC.

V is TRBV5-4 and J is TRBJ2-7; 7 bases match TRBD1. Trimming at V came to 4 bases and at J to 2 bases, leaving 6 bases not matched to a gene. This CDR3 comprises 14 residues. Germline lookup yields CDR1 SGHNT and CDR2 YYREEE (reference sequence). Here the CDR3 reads CASSRGQEAYEQYF. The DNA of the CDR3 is TGTGCCAGCAGCAGAGGACAGGAAGCCTACGAGCAGTACTTC.

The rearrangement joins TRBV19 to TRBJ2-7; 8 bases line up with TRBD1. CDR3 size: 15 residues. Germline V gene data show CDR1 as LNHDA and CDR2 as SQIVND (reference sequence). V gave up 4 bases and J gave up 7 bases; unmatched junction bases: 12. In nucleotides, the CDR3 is TGTGCCAGTAGTAAGGGGGTGACAGGGGCGGAAGAGCAGTACTTC. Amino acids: CASSKGVTGAEEQYF.

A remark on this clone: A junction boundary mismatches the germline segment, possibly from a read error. CDR3 sequence (DNA): TGTGCCAGCCTAATAGGTACGAGGTCAGTCTTT. Protein: CASLIGTRSVF. This chain connects TRBV7-2 to TRBJ1-3; D is undetermined. Germline V gene lookup returns CDR1 SGHTA and CDR2 FQGNSA. This CDR3 comprises 11 residues.

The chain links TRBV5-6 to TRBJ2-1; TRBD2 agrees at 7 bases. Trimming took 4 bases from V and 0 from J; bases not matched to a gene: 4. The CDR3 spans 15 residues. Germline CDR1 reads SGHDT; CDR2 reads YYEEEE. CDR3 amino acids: CASSPGGSSYNEQFF. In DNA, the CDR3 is TGTGCCAGCAGCCCGGGCGGGAGCTCCTACAATGAGCAGTTCTTC. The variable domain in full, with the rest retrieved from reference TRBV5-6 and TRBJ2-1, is DAGVTQSPTHLIKTRGQQVTLRCSPKSGHDTVSWYQQALGQGPQFIFQYYEEEERQRGNFPDRFSGHQFPNYSSELNVNALLLGDSALYLCASSPGGSSYNEQFFGPGTRLTVL.

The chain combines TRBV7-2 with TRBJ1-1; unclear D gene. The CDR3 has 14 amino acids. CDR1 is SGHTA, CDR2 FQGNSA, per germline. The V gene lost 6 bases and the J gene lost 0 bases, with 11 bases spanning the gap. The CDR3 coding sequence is TGTGCCAGCAGACCCCAGATTGTGAACACTGAAGCTTTCTTT. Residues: CASRPQIVNTEAFF.

The CDR3 sequence: CASSIRPGGQGQQYF. The CDR3 DNA sequence: TGCGCCAGCAGCATTAGGCCGGGAGGCCAAGGGCAGCAGTACTTC. V is TRBV5-1 and J is TRBJ2-7; TRBD2 matches 7 bases. CDR1 is SGHRS and CDR2 is YFSETQ in the germline V gene. V trimming: 4 bases; J trimming: 8 bases; junction bases outside the gene matches: 15. CDR3 length equals 15 residues.

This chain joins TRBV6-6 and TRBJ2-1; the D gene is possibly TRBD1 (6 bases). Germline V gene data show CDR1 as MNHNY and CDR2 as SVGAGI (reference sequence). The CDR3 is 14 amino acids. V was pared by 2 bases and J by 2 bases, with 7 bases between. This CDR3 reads CASSYGQPYNEQFF. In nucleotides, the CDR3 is TGTGCCAGCAGTTACGGACAGCCCTACAATGAGCAGTTCTTC.

CDR3 protein: CAWNEAVQRWAFF. The DNA for the CDR3 is TGTGCCTGGAACGAGGCTGTGCAGAGATGGGCTTTCTTT. V is TRBV30 and J is TRBJ1-1; no clear D. Looked up from germline, CDR1 is GTSNPN and CDR2 is SVGIG (reference sequence). With 4 bases removed from V and 11 bases from J, the gap between germline ends came to 20 bases. CDR3 length: 13 amino acids.

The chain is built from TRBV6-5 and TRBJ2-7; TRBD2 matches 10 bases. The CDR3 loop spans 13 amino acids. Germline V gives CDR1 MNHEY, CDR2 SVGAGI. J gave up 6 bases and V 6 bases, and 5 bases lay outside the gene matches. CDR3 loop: CASRVQREGEQYF. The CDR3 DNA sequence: TGTGCCAGCAGAGTACAGCGGGAGGGCGAGCAGTACTTC.

CDR3 protein: CASSYSRSQETQYF. CDR3 nucleotides: TGTGCCAGCAGTTACTCCAGGTCCCAAGAGACCCAGTACTTC. This rearrangement joins TRBV6-6 to TRBJ2-5, with D hard to call. The CDR3 has 14 residues. The germline V gene has CDR1 MNHNY and CDR2 SVGAGI (reference sequence). Between the trimmed V and J ends, which lost 0 bases and 1 base, there was a span of 6 bases.

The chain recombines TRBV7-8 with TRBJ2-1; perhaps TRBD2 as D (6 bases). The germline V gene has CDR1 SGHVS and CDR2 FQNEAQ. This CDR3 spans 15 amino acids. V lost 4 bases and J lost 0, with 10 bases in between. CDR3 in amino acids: CASSSGLNSYNEQFF. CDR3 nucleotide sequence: TGTGCCAGCAGCTCGGGACTTAACTCCTACAATGAGCAGTTCTTC.